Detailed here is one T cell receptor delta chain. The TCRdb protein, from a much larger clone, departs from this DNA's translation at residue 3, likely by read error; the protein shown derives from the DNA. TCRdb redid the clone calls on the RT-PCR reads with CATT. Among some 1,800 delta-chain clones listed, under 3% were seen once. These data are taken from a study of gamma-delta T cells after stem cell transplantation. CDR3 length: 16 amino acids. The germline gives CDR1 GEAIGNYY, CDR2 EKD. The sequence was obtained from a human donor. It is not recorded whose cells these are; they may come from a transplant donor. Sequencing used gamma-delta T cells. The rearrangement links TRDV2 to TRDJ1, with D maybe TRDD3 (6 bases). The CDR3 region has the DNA TGTGCCGGTGACCTACTGGGTACAAGTTACACCGATAAACTCATCTTT. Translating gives CAGDLLGTSYTDKLIF.